Below, one T cell receptor (delta chain) is given with its context. The data stem from a study of gamma-delta T cells after stem cell transplantation. TCRdb made new clone calls on the RT-PCR reads using CATT. The sample records about 800 delta-chain clones, 2.1% being singletons. V lost 5 bases to trimming and J lost 1 base; unmatched junction nucleotides: 15. From germline, CDR1 is GEAIGNYY and CDR2 EKD. CDR3 length: 17 residues. The V call is TRDV2, the J call TRDJ1; TRDD3 aligns across 7 bases. Material for sequencing was gamma-delta T cells. This clonotype originated in a human donor. It is not recorded whose cells these are; they may come from a transplant donor. In DNA form, the CDR3 reads TGTGCCTGTGCTCCTGTACTGGGGACCCCAGGCACCGATAAACTCATCTTT. Amino acids: CACAPVLGTPGTDKLIF.